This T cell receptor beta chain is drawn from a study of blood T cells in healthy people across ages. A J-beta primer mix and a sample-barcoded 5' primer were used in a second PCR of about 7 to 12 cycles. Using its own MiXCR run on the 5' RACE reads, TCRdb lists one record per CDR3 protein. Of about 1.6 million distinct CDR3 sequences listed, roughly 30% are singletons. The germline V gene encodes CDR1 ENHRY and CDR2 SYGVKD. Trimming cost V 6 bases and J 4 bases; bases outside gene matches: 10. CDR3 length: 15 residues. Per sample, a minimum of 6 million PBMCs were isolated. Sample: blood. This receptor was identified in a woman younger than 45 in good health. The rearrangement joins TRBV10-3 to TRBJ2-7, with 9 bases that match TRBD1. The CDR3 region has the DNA TGTGCCATCAGGTGGACAGGGGAGGGAGGGTACGAGCAGTACTTC. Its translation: CAIRWTGEGGYEQYF.